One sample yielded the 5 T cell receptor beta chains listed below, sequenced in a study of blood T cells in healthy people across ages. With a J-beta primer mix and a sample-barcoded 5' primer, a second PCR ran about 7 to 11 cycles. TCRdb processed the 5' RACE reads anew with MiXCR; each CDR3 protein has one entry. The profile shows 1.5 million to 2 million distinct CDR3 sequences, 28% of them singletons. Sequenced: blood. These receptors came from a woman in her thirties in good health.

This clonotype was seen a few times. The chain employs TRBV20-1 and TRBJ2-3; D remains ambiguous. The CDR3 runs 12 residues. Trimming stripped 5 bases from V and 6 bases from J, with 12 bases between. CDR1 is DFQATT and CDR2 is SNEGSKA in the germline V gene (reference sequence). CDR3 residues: CSAPENPDTQYF. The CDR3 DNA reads TGCAGTGCTCCCGAGAATCCGGATACGCAGTATTTT.

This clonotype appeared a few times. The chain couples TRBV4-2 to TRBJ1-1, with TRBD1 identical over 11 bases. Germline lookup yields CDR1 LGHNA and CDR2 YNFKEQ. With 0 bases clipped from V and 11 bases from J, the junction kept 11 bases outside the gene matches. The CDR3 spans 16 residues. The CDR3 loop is CASSQDRTGGSRLAFF. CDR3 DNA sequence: TGTGCCAGCAGCCAAGACAGGACAGGGGGCTCAAGGTTGGCTTTCTTT.

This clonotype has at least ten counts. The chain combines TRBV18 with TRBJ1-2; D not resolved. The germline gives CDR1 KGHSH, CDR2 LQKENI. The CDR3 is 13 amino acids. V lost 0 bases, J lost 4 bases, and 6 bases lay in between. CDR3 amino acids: CASSPPTLYGYTF. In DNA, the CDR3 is TGTGCCAGCTCACCACCCACCCTCTATGGCTACACCTTC.

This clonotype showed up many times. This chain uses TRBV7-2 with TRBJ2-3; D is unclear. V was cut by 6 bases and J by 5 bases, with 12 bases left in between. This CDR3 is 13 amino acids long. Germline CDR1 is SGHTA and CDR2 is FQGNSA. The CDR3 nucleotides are TGTGCCAGCAGTTCCCAGAGAGGAGATACGCAGTATTTT. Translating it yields CASSSQRGDTQYF.

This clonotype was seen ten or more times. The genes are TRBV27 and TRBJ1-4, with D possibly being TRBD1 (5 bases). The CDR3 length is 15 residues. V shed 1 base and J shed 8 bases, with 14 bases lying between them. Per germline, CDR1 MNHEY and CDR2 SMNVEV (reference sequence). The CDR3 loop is CASSLLRGREEKLFF. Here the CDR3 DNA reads TGTGCCAGCAGTTTATTGCGCGGCAGGGAGGAAAAACTGTTTTTT.